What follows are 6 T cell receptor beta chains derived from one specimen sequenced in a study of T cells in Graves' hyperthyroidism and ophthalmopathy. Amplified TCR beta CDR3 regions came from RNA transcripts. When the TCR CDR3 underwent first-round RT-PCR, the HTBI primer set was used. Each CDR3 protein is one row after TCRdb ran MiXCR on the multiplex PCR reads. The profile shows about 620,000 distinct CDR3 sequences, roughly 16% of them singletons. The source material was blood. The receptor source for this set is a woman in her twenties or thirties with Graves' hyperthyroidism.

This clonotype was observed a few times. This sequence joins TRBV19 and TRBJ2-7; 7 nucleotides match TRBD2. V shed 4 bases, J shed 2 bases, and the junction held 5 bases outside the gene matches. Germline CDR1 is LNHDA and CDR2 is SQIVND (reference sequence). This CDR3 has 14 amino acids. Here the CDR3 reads CASSKASGPYEQYF. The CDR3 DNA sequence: TGTGCCAGTAGTAAGGCTAGCGGACCCTACGAGCAGTACTTC.

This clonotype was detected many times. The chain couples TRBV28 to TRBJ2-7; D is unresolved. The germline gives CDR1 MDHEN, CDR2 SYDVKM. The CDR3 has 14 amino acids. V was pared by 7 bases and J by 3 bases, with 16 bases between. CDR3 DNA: TGTGCCAGCATCAATGGCGGCACCAACTACGAGCAGTACTTC. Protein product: CASINGGTNYEQYF.

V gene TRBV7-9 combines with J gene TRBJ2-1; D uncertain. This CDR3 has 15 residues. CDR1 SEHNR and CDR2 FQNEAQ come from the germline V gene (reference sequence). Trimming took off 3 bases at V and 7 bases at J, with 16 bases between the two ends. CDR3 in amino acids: CASSLSARYGNEQFF. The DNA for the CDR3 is TGTGCCAGCAGCTTGTCGGCTAGGTACGGGAATGAGCAGTTCTTC.

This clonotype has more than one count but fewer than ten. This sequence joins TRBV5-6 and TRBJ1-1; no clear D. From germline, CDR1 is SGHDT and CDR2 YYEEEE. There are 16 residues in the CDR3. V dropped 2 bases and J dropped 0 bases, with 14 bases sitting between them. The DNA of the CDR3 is TGTGCCAGCAGCTTTCGCTTTGGCAGGATGAACACTGAAGCTTTCTTT. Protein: CASSFRFGRMNTEAFF.

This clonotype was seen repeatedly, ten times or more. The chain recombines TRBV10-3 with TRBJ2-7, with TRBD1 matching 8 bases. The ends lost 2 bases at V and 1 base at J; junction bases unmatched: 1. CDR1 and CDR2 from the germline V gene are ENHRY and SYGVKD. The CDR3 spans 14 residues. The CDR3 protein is CAISEGTGSYEQYF. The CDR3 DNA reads TGTGCCATCAGTGAGGGGACAGGTTCCTACGAGCAGTACTTC.

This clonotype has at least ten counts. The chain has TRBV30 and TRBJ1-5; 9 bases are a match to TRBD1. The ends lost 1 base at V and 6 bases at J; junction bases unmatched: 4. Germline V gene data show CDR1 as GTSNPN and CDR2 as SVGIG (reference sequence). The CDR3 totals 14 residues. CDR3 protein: CAWSEGQGGQPQHF. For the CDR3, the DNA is TGTGCCTGGAGTGAGGGACAGGGCGGTCAGCCCCAGCATTTT.